This T cell receptor (beta chain) was sequenced during a study of chemoradiotherapy in HPV16-positive cancers (dated 2022 in TCRdb). For context, the study as a whole: Candidate HPV-specific T-cell clones and common TCR motifs were defined through functional T-cell assays on cells from a couple of HPV16-positive patients. The study set out to ask whether T-cell immunity against the HPV oncoproteins E6 and E7 changes over the course of chemoradiotherapy and whether that immunity affects survival. The candidate HPV-specific TCRs and motifs were subsequently tracked in TCR repertoires obtained from 86 patients with HPV-related cancers. General findings and caveats noted by the study authors: Expansion of candidate HPV-specific clones and E7-related TCR motifs was observed in the tumor microenvironment during treatment, whereas no such expansion was observed for non-HPV-specific T cells. Among HPV16-positive patients, expansion of HPV-responsive T cells during chemoradiotherapy was associated with better recurrence-free survival. The functional definition of HPV-specific T cells came from only a couple of HPV16-positive patients, and the survival association was reported for HPV16-positive patients.

The library was obtained by the immunoSEQ multiplex PCR assay. TCRdb obtained this table from immuneACCESS and retained in-frame rearrangements with V and J assigned. These tables miss some clones; where compared with another copy, unresolved V genes account for less than half of the shortfall, and the remainder is unexplained. Recorded for this sample are about 30,000 clones; around four fifths of them occurred a single time. Of the sample, over 4.5% is held by the ten largest clones. From its cysteine to its phenylalanine, the CDR3 spans 15 amino acids. Solely the CDR3 DNA is kept, with 45 bases framed from the first base. In the germline V gene, CDR1 corresponds to SGHRS and CDR2 to YFSETQ. V is shortened by 6 bases, J by 1 base, and the region joining them spans 16 bases. Repertoires were sampled repeatedly over the course of chemoradiotherapy so that clonal expansion in the tumor microenvironment could be followed.

With respect to this clone: Its binding antigen is unknown. Per-base qualities were not stored, and no clone one base away is much larger.

Sequencing used blood, obtained from a patient who underwent chemoradiotherapy. The TCR comes from a human donor with HPV-associated anogenital cancer. Here the chain combines TRBV5-1 and TRBJ1-1, and perhaps TRBD1 as D gene, on 6 matching bases. The DNA sequence reads TGCGCCAGCAAACTATCACAGGGCCCGAACACTGAAGCTTTCTTT. The resulting protein is CASKLSQGPNTEAFF.